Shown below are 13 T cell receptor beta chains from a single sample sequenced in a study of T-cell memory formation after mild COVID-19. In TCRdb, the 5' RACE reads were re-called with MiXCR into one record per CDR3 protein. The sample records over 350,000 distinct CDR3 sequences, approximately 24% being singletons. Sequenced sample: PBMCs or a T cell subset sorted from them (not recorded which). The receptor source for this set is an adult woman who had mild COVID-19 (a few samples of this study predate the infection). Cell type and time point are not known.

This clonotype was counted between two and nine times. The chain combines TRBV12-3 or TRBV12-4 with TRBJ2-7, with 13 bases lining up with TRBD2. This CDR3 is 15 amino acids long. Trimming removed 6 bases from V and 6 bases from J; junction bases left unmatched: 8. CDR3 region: CASSRRTSGSGEQYF. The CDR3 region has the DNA TGTGCCAGCAGCAGACGGACTAGCGGGAGTGGCGAGCAGTACTTC.

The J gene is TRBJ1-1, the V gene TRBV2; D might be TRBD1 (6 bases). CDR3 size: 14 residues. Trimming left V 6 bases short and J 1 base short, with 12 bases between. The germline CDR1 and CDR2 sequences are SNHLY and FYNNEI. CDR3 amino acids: CASREDSTNTEAFF. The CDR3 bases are TGTGCCAGCAGGGAGGACAGTACGAACACTGAAGCTTTCTTT.

The CDR3 sequence: CASSLGTSWGGGTQYF. As DNA, the CDR3 is TGTGCCAGCAGCTTGGGGACTAGTTGGGGGGGAGGTACGCAGTATTTT. J is TRBJ2-3 and V is TRBV5-6; 7 nucleotides match TRBD2. This CDR3 spans 16 amino acids. With V trimmed by 0 bases and J by 8 bases, 12 bases remained unmatched. Germline CDR1 is SGHDT and CDR2 is YYEEEE.

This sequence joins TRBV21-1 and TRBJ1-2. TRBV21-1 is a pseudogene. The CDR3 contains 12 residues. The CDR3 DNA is TGTGCCAGCAGCGGCCCTTGCCATGGCTACACCTTC. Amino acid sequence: CASSGPCHGYTF.

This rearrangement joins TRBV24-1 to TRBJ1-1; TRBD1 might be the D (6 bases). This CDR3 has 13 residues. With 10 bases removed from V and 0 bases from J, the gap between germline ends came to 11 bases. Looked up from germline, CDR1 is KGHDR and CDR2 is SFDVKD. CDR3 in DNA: TGTGCCACTTCGAGGGGGTTGAACACTGAAGCTTTCTTT. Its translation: CATSRGLNTEAFF.

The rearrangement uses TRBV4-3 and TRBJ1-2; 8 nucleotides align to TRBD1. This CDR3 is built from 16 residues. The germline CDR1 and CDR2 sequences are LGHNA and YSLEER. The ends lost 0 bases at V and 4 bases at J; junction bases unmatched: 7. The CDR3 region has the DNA TGCGCCAGCAGCCAAGACCGACAGGGGTTCTCCTATGGCTACACCTTC. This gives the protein CASSQDRQGFSYGYTF.

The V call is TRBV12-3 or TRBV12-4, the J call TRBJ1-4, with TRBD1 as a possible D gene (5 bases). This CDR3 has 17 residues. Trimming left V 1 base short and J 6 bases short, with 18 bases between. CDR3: CASSLGRTLLVDEKLFF. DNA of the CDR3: TGTGCCAGCAGTTTAGGGAGGACACTACTTGTTGATGAAAAACTGTTTTTT.

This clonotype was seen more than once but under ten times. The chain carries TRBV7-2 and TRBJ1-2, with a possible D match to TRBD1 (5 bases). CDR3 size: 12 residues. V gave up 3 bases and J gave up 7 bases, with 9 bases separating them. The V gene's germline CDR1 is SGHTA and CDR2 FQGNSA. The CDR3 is CASSFAGTGYTF. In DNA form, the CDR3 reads TGTGCCAGCAGCTTCGCCGGGACTGGCTACACCTTC.

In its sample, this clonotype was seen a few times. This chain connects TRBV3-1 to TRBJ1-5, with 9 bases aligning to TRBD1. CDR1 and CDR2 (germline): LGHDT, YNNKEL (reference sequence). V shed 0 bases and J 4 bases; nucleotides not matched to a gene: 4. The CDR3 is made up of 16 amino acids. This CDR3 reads CASSQEDRGGNQPQHF. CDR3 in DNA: TGTGCCAGCAGCCAAGAGGACAGGGGAGGGAATCAGCCCCAGCATTTT.

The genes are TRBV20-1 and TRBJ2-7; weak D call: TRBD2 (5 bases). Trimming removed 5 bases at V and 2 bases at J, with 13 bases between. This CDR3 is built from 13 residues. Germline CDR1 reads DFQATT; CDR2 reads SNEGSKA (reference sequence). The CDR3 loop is CSASDLGAYEQYF. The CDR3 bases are TGCAGTGCTTCTGACTTGGGAGCCTACGAGCAGTACTTC.

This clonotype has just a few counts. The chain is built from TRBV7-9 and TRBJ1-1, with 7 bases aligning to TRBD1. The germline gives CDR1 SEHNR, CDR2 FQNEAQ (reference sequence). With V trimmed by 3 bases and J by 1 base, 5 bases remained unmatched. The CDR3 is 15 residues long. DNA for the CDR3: TGTGCCAGCAGCTTTCCCCCAGGGGGGAACACTGAAGCTTTCTTT. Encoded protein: CASSFPPGGNTEAFF.

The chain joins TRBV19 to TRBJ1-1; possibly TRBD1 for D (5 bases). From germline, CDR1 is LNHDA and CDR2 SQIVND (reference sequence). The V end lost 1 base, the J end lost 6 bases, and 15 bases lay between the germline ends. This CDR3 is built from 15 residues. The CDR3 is CASSIVAGPFSEAFF. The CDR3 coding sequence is TGTGCCAGTAGTATAGTGGCAGGGCCCTTTTCTGAAGCTTTCTTT. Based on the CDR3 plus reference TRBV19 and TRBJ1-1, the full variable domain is DGGITQSPKYLFRKEGQNVTLSCEQNLNHDAMYWYRQDPGQGLRLIYYSQIVNDFQKGDIAEGYSVSREKKESFPLTVTSAQKNPTAFYLCASSIVAGPFSEAFFGQGTRLTVV.

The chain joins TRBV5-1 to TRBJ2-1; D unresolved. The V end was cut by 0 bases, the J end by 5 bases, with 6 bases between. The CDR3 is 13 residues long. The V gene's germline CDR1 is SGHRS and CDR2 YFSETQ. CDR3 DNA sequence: TGCGCCAGCAGCTTGGCAACTAACAATGAGCAGTTCTTC. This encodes CASSLATNNEQFF. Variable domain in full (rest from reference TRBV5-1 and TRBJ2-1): KAGVTQTPRYLIKTRGQQVTLSCSPISGHRSVSWYQQTPGQGLQFLFEYFSETQRNKGNFPGRFSGRQFSNSRSEMNVSTLELGDSALYLCASSLATNNEQFFGPGTRLTVL.